What follows are 22 T cell receptor beta chains derived from one specimen sequenced in a study of blood T cells in healthy people across ages. The second PCR ran about 6 to 12 cycles with a sample-barcoded 5' primer and J-beta primers. TCRdb reprocessed the 5' RACE reads via MiXCR and lists one record per CDR3 protein. The repertoire has around 1.5 million distinct CDR3 sequences, around 59% of them found once; the top ten carry 6.7%. The sample consisted of blood. The receptors here all came from a man aged 18 to 30 in good health.

The table lists this clonotype with a few counts. The chain employs TRBV29-1 and TRBJ2-3; TRBD2 matches 11 bases. Germline CDR1 SQVTM, CDR2 ANQGSEA. The length of the CDR3 is 12 residues. V lost 3 bases, J lost 8 bases, and 1 base stayed unmatched. DNA for the CDR3: TGCAGCGTTGATAGCGGGAGGGGTACGCAGTATTTT. Amino acid sequence: CSVDSGRGTQYF.

V is TRBV20-1 and J is TRBJ1-2; D unclear. The germline V gene encodes CDR1 DFQATT and CDR2 SNEGSKA (reference sequence). V gave up 4 bases and J gave up 0 bases, with 9 bases separating them. The CDR3 loop spans 13 amino acids. The CDR3 sequence is CSATLTANYGYTF. The DNA for the CDR3 is TGCAGTGCTACTCTCACTGCTAACTATGGCTACACCTTC.

The sample holds a few counts of this clonotype. This chain uses TRBV12-3 or TRBV12-4 with TRBJ2-7; a weak D match, TRBD2 (5 bases). CDR3 length: 14 amino acids. With 6 bases removed from V and 6 bases from J, the gap between germline ends came to 18 bases. CDR3 sequence reads: CASSRGTPKGEQYF. CDR3 DNA sequence: TGTGCCAGCAGCCGGGGAACGCCCAAAGGCGAGCAGTACTTC.

The chain employs TRBV6-2 or TRBV6-3 and TRBJ1-1, with D perhaps matching TRBD1 (5 bases). The CDR3 is made up of 16 amino acids. V lost 0 bases and J lost 1, with 12 bases in between. Germline CDR1 and CDR2: MNHEY and SVGEGT. The CDR3 DNA reads TGTGCCAGCAGTTACTCGAGCTCGGGGGAGAACACTGAAGCTTTCTTT. It specifies CASSYSSSGENTEAFF.

The genes are TRBV29-1 and TRBJ1-1; D is uncertain. The germline V and J ends were trimmed by 2 bases and 4 bases, with 8 bases remaining between them. From germline, CDR1 is SQVTM and CDR2 ANQGSEA. The CDR3 has 12 residues. The CDR3 DNA reads TGCAGCGTTGAAAGGGAGAGCACTGAAGCTTTCTTT. It is translated as CSVERESTEAFF.

The rearrangement joins TRBV10-1 to TRBJ2-2; 8 positions match TRBD1. The CDR3 is 15 amino acids. V was pared by 6 bases and J by 0 bases, with 3 bases of the junction left unmatched. Germline V gene sequence: CDR1 WNHNN, CDR2 SYGVQD (reference sequence). CDR3 DNA: TGCGCCAGCAGGGCACAGGGGGCGAACACCGGGGAGCTGTTTTTT. Encoded protein: CASRAQGANTGELFF.

The chain couples TRBV6-5 to TRBJ1-1; D uncertain. Germline CDR1 MNHEY, CDR2 SVGAGI. CDR3 size: 14 residues. Between the trimmed V and J ends, which lost 0 bases and 0 bases, there was a span of 5 bases. CDR3 nucleotides: TGTGCCAGCAGTTACTCTCGGGTGAACACTGAAGCTTTCTTT. Protein product: CASSYSRVNTEAFF.

The sample holds a few counts of this clonotype. J is TRBJ2-7 and V is TRBV20-1; the D gene is possibly TRBD2 (6 bases). The CDR3 has 14 residues. With 0 bases removed from V and 2 bases from J, the gap between germline ends came to 11 bases. Germline V gives CDR1 DFQATT, CDR2 SNEGSKA (reference sequence). For the CDR3, the DNA is TGCAGTGCTAGAGACGGGACTGGCACCTACGAGCAGTACTTC. The encoded protein is CSARDGTGTYEQYF.

The V call is TRBV29-1, the J call TRBJ2-7, with D hard to call. The closer fit of TRBJ2-5 to the DNA end suggests the J call may be wrong. The CDR3 spans 11 residues. Germline lookup yields CDR1 SQVTM and CDR2 ANQGSEA. The CDR3 region has the DNA TGCAGCGTTGATAGCCCAGAGACCCAGTACTTC. Its translation is CSVDSPETQYF.

This clonotype was detected a few times. The V call is TRBV29-1, the J call TRBJ2-6; a weak D match, TRBD1 (5 bases). Trimming stripped 6 bases from V and 0 bases from J, with 9 bases between. The CDR3 is 14 amino acids. Germline CDR1 is SQVTM and CDR2 is ANQGSEA. The CDR3 sequence: CSVAGNSGANVLTF. CDR3 sequence (DNA): TGCAGCGTGGCAGGGAACTCTGGGGCCAACGTCCTGACTTTC.

This chain joins TRBV20-1 and TRBJ2-5; unclear D gene. Gene TRBJ2-7 matches the end of the DNA better, so the J call may be wrong. CDR1 is DFQATT and CDR2 is SNEGSKA in the germline V gene (reference sequence). The CDR3 has 15 residues. CDR3 protein: CSARDRRDRIYEQYF. In DNA, the CDR3 is TGCAGTGCTAGAGATCGTCGAGACCGAATATACGAGCAGTACTTC.

The chain carries TRBV6-1 and TRBJ2-5; the D call may be TRBD1 or TRBD2 (5 bases each). The DNA end is a closer match to TRBJ2-7, so the J assignment may be wrong. Germline values: CDR1 MNHNS, CDR2 SASEGT. CDR3 length: 17 amino acids. CDR3 bases: TGTGCCAGCAGTGTGGGGACCCACGAGGGGCAGCCAAACGAGCAGTACTTC. It is translated as CASSVGTHEGQPNEQYF.

This chain joins TRBV2 and TRBJ1-2; D may be TRBD1 (6 bases). The germline V and J ends were trimmed by 9 bases and 0 bases, with 14 bases remaining between them. This CDR3 region has 14 residues. Germline assignment: CDR1 SNHLY and CDR2 FYNNEI. The CDR3 DNA follows: TGTGCCAGTCTTTTGGACAGAACTAACTATGGCTACACCTTC. Translating it yields CASLLDRTNYGYTF.

The chain combines TRBV15 with TRBJ2-1; tentatively, D is TRBD2 (6 bases). The CDR3 is 17 amino acids. V lost 4 bases to trimming and J lost 0 bases, with 16 bases between them. Germline CDR1 is LNHNV and CDR2 is YYDKDF (reference sequence). In DNA, the CDR3 is TGTGCCACCAGCATGGGAGGAGCGGGCATCTCCTACAATGAGCAGTTCTTC. Amino acids: CATSMGGAGISYNEQFF.

The rearrangement uses TRBV20-1 and TRBJ2-5; D might be TRBD2 (5 bases). Near its end, the DNA agrees better with TRBJ2-7, so the J call may be wrong. The CDR3 contains 14 residues. Germline values: CDR1 DFQATT, CDR2 SNEGSKA (reference sequence). CDR3 residues: CSARARGVWYEQYF. CDR3 bases: TGCAGTGCTAGAGCCCGGGGTGTTTGGTACGAGCAGTACTTC.

The V gene is TRBV6-2 or TRBV6-3, the J gene TRBJ2-1, with D possibly matching TRBD1 (5 bases). CDR1 and CDR2 (germline): MNHEY, SVGEGT. This CDR3 is built from 13 residues. V shed 5 bases and J shed 4 bases, with 9 bases lying between them. The CDR3 reads CASSPQEYNEQFF. DNA of the CDR3: TGTGCCAGCAGTCCACAGGAGTACAATGAGCAGTTCTTC.

The rearrangement uses TRBV3-1 and TRBJ1-6; no clear D. CDR1 and CDR2 from the germline V gene are LGHDT and YNNKEL (reference sequence). V was trimmed by 0 bases and J by 7 bases, leaving 7 bases between them. The CDR3 consists of 14 residues. The chain's CDR3 is CASSQEAGNSPLHF. Here the CDR3 DNA reads TGTGCCAGCAGCCAAGAGGCGGGGAATTCACCCCTCCACTTT.

The chain links TRBV4-1 to TRBJ2-7; D call uncertain. TRBJ2-5 matches the DNA end more closely, so the J call is doubtful. Germline lookup yields CDR1 MGHRA and CDR2 YSYEKL. The CDR3 runs to 14 residues. The CDR3 is CASSQGSSRETQYF. The CDR3 DNA reads as TGCGCCAGCAGCCAAGGGTCTAGTCGCGAGACCCAGTACTTC.

This chain uses TRBV2 with TRBJ2-2; no definite D call. CDR1 is SNHLY, CDR2 FYNNEI, per germline. Trimming cost V 6 bases and J 3 bases, with 8 bases left between them. The CDR3 sequence is 13 residues long. CDR3: CASSQQDTGELFF. CDR3 bases: TGTGCCAGCAGCCAGCAGGACACCGGGGAGCTGTTTTTT.

The sample holds a few counts of this clonotype. The genes are TRBV29-1 and TRBJ2-7, with a weak D call TRBD1 (6 bases). Germline V gene lookup returns CDR1 SQVTM and CDR2 ANQGSEA. V was cut by 4 bases and J by 2 bases, with 12 bases left in between. This CDR3 region has 13 residues. The CDR3 DNA follows: TGCAGCGTTGCCGGGACACGACCCTACGAGCAGTACTTC. Translated, it gives CSVAGTRPYEQYF.

The chain recombines TRBV4-1 with TRBJ2-7; the D is unclear. Germline CDR1 and CDR2: MGHRA and YSYEKL. This CDR3 comprises 13 residues. Trimming pared 7 bases from V and 4 bases from J, leaving 14 bases between. The CDR3 reads CASKSTDSYEQYF. The CDR3 DNA is TGCGCCAGCAAGTCTACCGACTCGTACGAGCAGTACTTC.

This clonotype occurred a few times. The chain is built from TRBV28 and TRBJ2-7; TRBD1 might be the D (5 bases). CDR3 length: 14 residues. Germline lookup yields CDR1 MDHEN and CDR2 SYDVKM. V lost 5 bases and J lost 3, with 14 bases in between. The CDR3 loop reads CASSQQTAGYEQYF. The CDR3 region has the DNA TGTGCCAGCAGTCAGCAGACAGCAGGCTACGAGCAGTACTTC.